The entry below gives a single T cell receptor beta chain sequence along with its context. Assay: immunoSEQ multiplex PCR; the TCRdb copy retains only in-frame clones and omits some. The sample includes about 130,000 clones, around 90% of them seen just once. The sample originates from a study of control samples from healthy donors and cancer patients. This CDR3 has 13 amino acids. The germline V gene encodes CDR1 PRHDT and CDR2 FYEKMQ (reference sequence). V was shortened by 5 bases and J by 7 bases, with 12 bases between the two germline ends. Sequenced: blood. J is TRBJ1-5 and V is TRBV13; D uncertain. This clonotype originated in a man aged 35 to 55 in good health. CDR3 in DNA: TGTGCCAGCAGCGTAAATCGGATGCAGCCCCAGCATTTT. Its translation: CASSVNRMQPQHF.